This paragraph covers one T cell receptor beta chain sequence. Trimming shortened V by 1 base and J by 2 bases, and 7 bases separated the two germline ends. The CDR3 covers 14 residues. Germline CDR1 reads SGHTA; CDR2 reads FQGNSA. TCRdb re-called the 5' RACE reads with MiXCR, one entry per CDR3 protein. This table has some 30,000 distinct CDR3 sequences, about 28% appearing once. Sequencing was done on a sample of naive CD4+ T cells sorted from a lymph node. Documented subset: naive CD4+ T cells, CD4+CD45RA+CD25-. This sequence was found in a female donor with breast cancer. This chain uses TRBV7-2 with TRBJ2-3; D remains ambiguous. The CDR3 nucleotides are TGTGCCAGCAGCTTAGGTCCAGACACAGATACGCAGTATTTT. Translating it yields CASSLGPDTDTQYF.